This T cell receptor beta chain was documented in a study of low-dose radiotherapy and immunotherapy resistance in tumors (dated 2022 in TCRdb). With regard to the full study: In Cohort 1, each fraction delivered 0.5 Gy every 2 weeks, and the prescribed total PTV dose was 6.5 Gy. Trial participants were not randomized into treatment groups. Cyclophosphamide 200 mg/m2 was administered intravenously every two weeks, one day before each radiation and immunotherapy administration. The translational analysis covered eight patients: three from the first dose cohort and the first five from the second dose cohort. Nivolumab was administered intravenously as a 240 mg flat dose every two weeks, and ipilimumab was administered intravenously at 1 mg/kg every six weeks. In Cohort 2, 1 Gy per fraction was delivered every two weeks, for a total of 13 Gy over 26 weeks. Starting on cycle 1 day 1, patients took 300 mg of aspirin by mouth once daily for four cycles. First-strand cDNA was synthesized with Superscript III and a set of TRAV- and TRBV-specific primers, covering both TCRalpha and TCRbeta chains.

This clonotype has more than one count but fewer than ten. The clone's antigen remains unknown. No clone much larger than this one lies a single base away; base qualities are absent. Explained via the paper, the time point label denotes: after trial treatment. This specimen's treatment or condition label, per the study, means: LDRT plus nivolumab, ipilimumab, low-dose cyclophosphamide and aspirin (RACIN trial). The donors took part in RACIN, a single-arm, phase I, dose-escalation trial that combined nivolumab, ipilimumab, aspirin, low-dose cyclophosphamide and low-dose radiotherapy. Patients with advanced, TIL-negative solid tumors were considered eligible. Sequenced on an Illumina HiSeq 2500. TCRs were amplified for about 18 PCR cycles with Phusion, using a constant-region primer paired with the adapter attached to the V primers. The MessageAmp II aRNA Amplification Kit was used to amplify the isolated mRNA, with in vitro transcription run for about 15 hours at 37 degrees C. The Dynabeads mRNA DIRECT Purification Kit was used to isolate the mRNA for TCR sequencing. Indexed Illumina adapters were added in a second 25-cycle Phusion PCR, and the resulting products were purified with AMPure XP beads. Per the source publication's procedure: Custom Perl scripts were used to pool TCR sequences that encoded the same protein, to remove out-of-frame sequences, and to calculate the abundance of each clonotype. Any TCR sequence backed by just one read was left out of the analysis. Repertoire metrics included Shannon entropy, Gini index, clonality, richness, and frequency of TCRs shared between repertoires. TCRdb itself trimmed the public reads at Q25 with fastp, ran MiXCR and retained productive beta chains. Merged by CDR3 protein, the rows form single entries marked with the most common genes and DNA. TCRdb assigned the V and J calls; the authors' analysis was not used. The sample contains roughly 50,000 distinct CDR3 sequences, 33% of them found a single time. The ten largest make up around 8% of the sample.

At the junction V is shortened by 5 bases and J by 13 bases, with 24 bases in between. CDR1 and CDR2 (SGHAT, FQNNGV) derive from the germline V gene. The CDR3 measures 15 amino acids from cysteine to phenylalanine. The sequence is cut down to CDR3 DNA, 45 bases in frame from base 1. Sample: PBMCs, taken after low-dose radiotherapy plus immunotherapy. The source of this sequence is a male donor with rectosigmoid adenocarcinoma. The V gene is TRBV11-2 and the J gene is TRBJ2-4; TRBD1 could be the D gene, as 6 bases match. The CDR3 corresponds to CASSKNRDKSQPQYF. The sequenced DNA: TGTGCCAGCAGCAAGAACCGGGACAAATCCCAGCCCCAGTACTTC.